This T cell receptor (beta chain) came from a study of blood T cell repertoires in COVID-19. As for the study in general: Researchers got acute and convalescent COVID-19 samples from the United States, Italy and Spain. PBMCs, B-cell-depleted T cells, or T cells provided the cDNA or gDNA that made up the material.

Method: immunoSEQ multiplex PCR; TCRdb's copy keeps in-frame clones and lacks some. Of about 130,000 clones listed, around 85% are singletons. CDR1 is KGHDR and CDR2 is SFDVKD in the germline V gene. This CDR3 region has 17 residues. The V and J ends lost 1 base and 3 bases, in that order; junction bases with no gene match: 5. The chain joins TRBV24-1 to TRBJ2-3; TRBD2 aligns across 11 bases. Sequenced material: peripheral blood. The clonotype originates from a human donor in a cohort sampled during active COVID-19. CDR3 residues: CATSDFGSGRVTDTQYF. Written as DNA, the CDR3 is TGTGCCACCAGTGATTTCGGTAGCGGGAGGGTGACAGATACGCAGTATTTT.